This TCR beta chain was documented in a study of T-cell reconstitution after alpha-beta-depleted transplantation in children listed by TCRdb under 2016. Regarding the research as a whole: T-cell immune reconstitution after TCRalphabeta/CD19-depleted allogeneic hematopoietic cell transplantation in children was quantitatively tracked in the study by means of TCR repertoire profiling.

V and J are truncated by 0 bases and 4 bases respectively, leaving an intervening sequence of 9 bases. Reading from cysteine to phenylalanine, the CDR3 counts 14 amino acids. The entry retains the CDR3 DNA only, 42 bases that are in frame from base 1. The germline V gene sets CDR1 to LGHNA and CDR2 to YSLEER. The receptor library was made with PCR. The instrument given in TCRdb is Illumina HiSeq 2500. TCR library preparation used molecular barcoding, with unique molecular identifiers applied to normalize quantification of the TCRbeta repertoire. Clones were called with MiXCR by TCRdb after fastp trimmed the public reads at Q25, and only in-frame beta chains were retained. Each CDR3 protein appears once, grouped with its most common genes and DNA. This sample gives around 680,000 distinct CDR3 sequences in total; around 17% of them show up just once. Of the sample, approximately 1% falls within the top ten clones.

About this clonotype itself: The antigen this receptor binds is unknown. Base qualities are not at hand, and no much larger clone is one base apart.

The sequenced sample was PBMCs from the stem cell graft donor, obtained from the stem cell graft. This chain joins TRBV4-3 to TRBJ1-2, with TRBD1 as a weak D call on 6 bases. The receptor was derived from a human donor who donated a stem cell graft to a child with acute myeloid leukemia. The CDR3 region has the sequence CASSQDLQGYGYTF. The nucleotides are TGCGCCAGCAGCCAAGATCTACAGGGCTATGGCTACACCTTC.